The rows below give T cell receptor beta chains drawn from one sample of a study of identical twins. TCRdb re-derived calls from the 5' RACE reads in MiXCR, one entry per CDR3 protein. The table has a few hundred thousand distinct CDR3 sequences, about 10% seen once; the top ten hold 9% to 10%. The sequenced sample was memory T cells sorted from blood. All receptors come from a man aged 50 or older in good health. Both conserved end residues are trimmed from each CDR3.

j_call v_call cdr3_aa
TRBJ1-4 TRBV7-2 ASSSGTALNEKLF
TRBJ1-1 TRBV5-1 ASSSGTGGEAF
TRBJ2-1 TRBV20-1 SASLRLAGSYNEQF
TRBJ2-2 TRBV6-2/TRBV6-3 ASNPSHTIANTGELF
TRBJ1-3 TRBV30 AWSPKGNTIY
TRBJ1-1 TRBV18 ASSPTGVGGNTEAF
TRBJ1-1 TRBV2 ASSNRGTEAF
TRBJ2-3 TRBV20-1 SAIRASGNGADTQY
TRBJ2-5 TRBV20-1 SAMRFQETQY
TRBJ1-2 TRBV6-1 ATISPGTVNYGYT
TRBJ2-7 TRBV5-6 ASSLVGTTSYEQY
TRBJ2-3 TRBV28 ASSLLAGGTDTQY
TRBJ2-7 TRBV4-1 ASSQFPQSSYEQY
TRBJ2-7 TRBV7-2 ASSLIGQGTEQY
TRBJ1-2 TRBV6-5 ASSYSSLDRWSYT
TRBJ2-1 TRBV12-3/TRBV12-4 ASSSGTSGRNEQF
TRBJ2-2 TRBV4-3 ASSRDSGELF
TRBJ2-5 TRBV5-1 ASTLGGTEETQY
TRBJ2-3 TRBV12-3/TRBV12-4 ASSPREASAQY
TRBJ1-6 TRBV12-3/TRBV12-4 ASSSGAYSPLH
TRBJ2-3 TRBV10-3 AISASGGSGTDTQY
TRBJ2-7 TRBV28 ASSFGAYEQY
TRBJ1-6 TRBV6-1 TSRGGQRSPLH
TRBJ2-1 TRBV20-1 SAGGGVGEQF
TRBJ2-3 TRBV5-1 ASNHGQGSTDTQY
TRBJ1-5 TRBV20-1 SARADSLGNQPQH
TRBJ2-7 TRBV24-1 ATSDNRGYAYEQY
TRBJ1-1 TRBV7-2 ASSLVGRQNTEAF